One and the same sample provided the 10 T cell receptor beta chains below, sequenced in a study of CD8 T cells in ankylosing spondylitis. TCRdb passed the 5' RACE reads through MiXCR, listing each CDR3 protein once. Of a few hundred thousand distinct CDR3 sequences listed, around 19% are singletons. Material for sequencing was blood, either unsorted or a sorted T cell fraction (not recorded which). Source of these receptors: a male donor with ankylosing spondylitis or in good health (not recorded which).

This clonotype was observed a handful of times. This rearrangement joins TRBV12-3 or TRBV12-4 to TRBJ2-3; D unclear. The V and J ends lost 5 bases and 0 bases respectively, with 6 bases between them. The CDR3 totals 13 residues. The CDR3 sequence is CASSMDSTDTQYF. The CDR3 DNA reads TGTGCCAGCAGTATGGACAGCACAGATACGCAGTATTTT.

This clonotype was counted between two and nine times. The chain employs TRBV3-1 and TRBJ2-1; D remains ambiguous. Trimming left V 2 bases short and J 6 bases short, with 8 bases between. In germline, CDR1 is LGHDT, CDR2 YNNKEL (reference sequence). CDR3 length: 13 residues. This chain's CDR3 is CASSQRALNEQFF. The CDR3 DNA reads as TGTGCCAGCAGCCAAAGAGCTCTCAATGAGCAGTTCTTC.

This clonotype has ten or more counts. V and J are TRBV29-1 and TRBJ2-3; the D is unclear. The CDR3 is made up of 13 amino acids. CDR1 and CDR2 from the germline V gene are SQVTM and ANQGSEA. Trimming shortened V by 5 bases and J by 6 bases, and 15 bases separated the two germline ends. This chain's CDR3 is CSVWLREGDTQYF. In nucleotides, the CDR3 is TGCAGCGTTTGGCTTAGGGAAGGTGATACGCAGTATTTT.

Many counts were recorded for this clonotype. The chain combines TRBV27 with TRBJ2-1; weak D call: TRBD2 (5 bases). There are 15 residues in the CDR3. Germline V gene lookup returns CDR1 MNHEY and CDR2 SMNVEV (reference sequence). The ends were cut back, 7 bases at V and 4 bases at J, with 17 bases in the middle. The CDR3 bases are TGTGCCAGCACCCAACTAAGCGGCCCTTACAATGAGCAGTTCTTC. It translates to CASTQLSGPYNEQFF.

This clonotype occurred many times. V and J are TRBV5-4 and TRBJ2-5, with D perhaps matching TRBD2 (5 bases). V lost 0 bases and J 5 bases, leaving 11 bases between the germline ends. This CDR3 has 14 residues. The germline V gene encodes CDR1 SGHNT and CDR2 YYREEE (reference sequence). The CDR3 is CASSLEASSETQYF. CDR3 nucleotides: TGTGCCAGCAGCTTGGAGGCTAGCAGTGAGACCCAGTACTTC.

This clonotype was detected a few times. J is TRBJ2-2 and V is TRBV12-3 or TRBV12-4; no clear D gene. Trimming stripped 3 bases from V and 5 bases from J, with 7 bases between. This CDR3 contains 13 residues. The chain's CDR3 is CASSFSPTGELFF. The CDR3 DNA follows: TGTGCCAGCAGTTTTTCTCCAACCGGGGAGCTGTTTTTT.

The CDR3: CSARDLAGAQETQYF. Here the CDR3 DNA reads TGCAGTGCTAGAGATTTGGCGGGGGCCCAAGAGACCCAGTACTTC. V and J are TRBV20-1 and TRBJ2-5, with a tentative D call TRBD2 (7 bases). Trimming shortened V by 0 bases and J by 1 base, and 12 bases separated the two germline ends. CDR1 and CDR2 from the germline V gene are DFQATT and SNEGSKA (reference sequence). The CDR3 covers 15 residues.

This clonotype showed up just a few times. The chain joins TRBV27 to TRBJ2-1; no clear D. The CDR3 covers 15 residues. The V end lost 5 bases, the J end lost 5 bases, and 16 bases lay between the germline ends. Germline CDR1 MNHEY, CDR2 SMNVEV (reference sequence). CDR3 protein: CASSAPAARNNEQFF. The CDR3 DNA reads as TGTGCCAGCAGTGCCCCGGCGGCTCGGAACAATGAGCAGTTCTTC.

The rearrangement joins TRBV3-1 to TRBJ1-6; D possibly corresponds to TRBD1 (6 bases). The V end lost 4 bases, the J end lost 7 bases, and 11 bases lay between the germline ends. The CDR3 is 14 amino acids. CDR1 LGHDT and CDR2 YNNKEL come from the germline V gene (reference sequence). As DNA, the CDR3 is TGTGCCAGCAGCCTACAGGGATCCAATTCACCCCTCCACTTT. The encoded protein is CASSLQGSNSPLHF.

DNA for the CDR3: TGCGCCAGCAGCCACCTTAGCGGGGGGGCCACAGATACGCAGTATTTT. This translates into CASSHLSGGATDTQYF. The rearrangement joins TRBV5-1 to TRBJ2-3; TRBD2 aligns across 11 bases. V dropped 4 bases and J dropped 2; count of bases not matched to a gene: 6. Germline assignment: CDR1 SGHRS and CDR2 YFSETQ. CDR3 length equals 16 residues.